The sequence of this TCR beta chain was determined in a study of Ad26.COV2.S vaccination and SARS-CoV-2 variants. Sequenced by immunoSEQ multiplex PCR; TCRdb stores in-frame clones only, minus some. Of about 480,000 clones in the sample, about 83% were seen once. Treatment noted: some 20 received Ad26.COV2.S at low or high dose, single or two shots; 5 received placebo; per-sample allocation not given. Sampling took place 63 days after the first vaccine or placebo injection. With 2 bases clipped from V and 9 bases from J, the junction kept 0 bases outside the gene matches. Germline CDR1 reads MNHEY; CDR2 reads SVGAGI. The CDR3 is made up of 12 amino acids.

The clonotype was recovered from a person between 18 and 65 years old who received the Ad26.COV2.S COVID-19 vaccine or a placebo. The sample was peripheral blood, taken in a trial of Ad26.COV2.S vaccine versus placebo. The rearrangement links TRBV6-5 to TRBJ2-4; TRBD2 matches at 8 bases. The CDR3 is CASSYRGGIQYF. The CDR3 bases are TGTGCCAGCAGTTACCGGGGGGGCATTCAGTACTTC.